Reported below is one TCR beta chain. What it binds is unknown. The source of the sample is a study of cytomegalovirus exposure and HLA in healthy donors. It was with 60 Vbeta and 13 Jbeta primers that the PCR ran. Sequenced by immunoSEQ multiplex PCR; TCRdb stores in-frame clones only, minus some. The data hold around 190,000 clones, with 79% observed a single time. Whole-study findings and limits: In a later analysis, HLA-associated TCR beta chains were more clonally expanded than equally common others. Cytomegalovirus association was assigned to approximately 160 TCR beta chains. In a later analysis, an Asian-associated ancestry cluster reportedly showed fewer N-insertions than the roughly 700-donor mean.

Source material: PBMCs. The TCR originated in a woman in her twenties or thirties in good health and CMV-seropositive.

CDR3: CASSRTTSGRYNEQFF. The CDR3 region has the DNA TGCGCCAGCAGCAGAACAACTAGCGGGCGCTACAATGAGCAGTTCTTC. The chain is built from TRBV4-1 and TRBJ2-1, with 9 bases identical to TRBD2. Germline V CDR1 and CDR2: MGHRA, YSYEKL. The CDR3 is 16 residues long. Germline trimming cut 5 bases from V and 3 bases from J; bases unmatched to any gene: 8.